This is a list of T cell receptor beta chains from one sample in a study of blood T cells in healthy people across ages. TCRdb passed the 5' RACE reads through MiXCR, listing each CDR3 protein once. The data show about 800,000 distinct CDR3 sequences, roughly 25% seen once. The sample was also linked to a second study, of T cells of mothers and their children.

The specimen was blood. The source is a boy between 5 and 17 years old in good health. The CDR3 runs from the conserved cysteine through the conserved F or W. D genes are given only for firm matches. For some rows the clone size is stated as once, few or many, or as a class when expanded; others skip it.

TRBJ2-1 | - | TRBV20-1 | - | TGCAGTGCTAGTTTATCGGGACCCGACAATGAGCAGTTCTTC | CSASLSGPDNEQFF
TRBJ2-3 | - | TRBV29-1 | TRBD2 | TGCAGCGTTGGAAAAGCGGGGGGCACAGATACGCAGTATTTT | CSVGKAGGTDTQYF
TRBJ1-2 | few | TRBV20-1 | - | TGCAGTGCTGTCACCGGGGCGATCAACTATGGCTACACCTTC | CSAVTGAINYGYTF
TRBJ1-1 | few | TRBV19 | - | TGTGCCACTTCTGCGGACGGTTACACTGAAGCTTTCTTT | CATSADGYTEAFF
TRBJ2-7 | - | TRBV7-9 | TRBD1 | TGTGCCAGCAGCGTTTGGACAGGAACCTACGAGCAGTACTTC | CASSVWTGTYEQYF
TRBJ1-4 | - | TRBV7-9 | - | TGTGCCAGCAGCTCCAGGGTTCCGAATGAAAAACTGCTTTTT | CASSSRVPNEKLLF
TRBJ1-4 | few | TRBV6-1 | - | TGTGCCACGAAAGAGACCGGGGTGGTATATGAAAAACTGTTTTTT | CATKETGVVYEKLFF
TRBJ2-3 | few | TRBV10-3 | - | TGTGCCATCAGTGGGGAGACAGCCAATACGCAGTATTTT | CAISGETANTQYF
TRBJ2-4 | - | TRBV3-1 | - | TGTGCCAGCAGCCAACGGGACCTAAACATTCAGTACTTC | CASSQRDLNIQYF
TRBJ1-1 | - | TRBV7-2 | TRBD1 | TGTGCCAGCAGCTTAAGTGCAGGGGGAGTTGAAGCTTTCTTT | CASSLSAGGVEAFF
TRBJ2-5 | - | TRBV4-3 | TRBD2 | TGCGCCAGCAGCCAAGGAATTAGCGGGAGTCGAGAGACCCAGTACTTC | CASSQGISGSRETQYF
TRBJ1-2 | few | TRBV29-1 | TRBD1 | TGCAGCGTCTACAGGGGGCACTATGGCTACACCTTC | CSVYRGHYGYTF
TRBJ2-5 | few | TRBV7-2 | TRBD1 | TGTGCCAGCAGCTTAGACCGGGACAGTATAAATCAAGAGACCCAGTACTTC | CASSLDRDSINQETQYF
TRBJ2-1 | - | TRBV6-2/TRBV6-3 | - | TGTGCCAGCAGTTACGAGTTCAGACAGGCCTACAATGAGCAGTTCTTC | CASSYEFRQAYNEQFF
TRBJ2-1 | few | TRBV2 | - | TGTGCCAGCAGTGGGAGACTAGATCTTGGTGAGCAGTTCTTC | CASSGRLDLGEQFF
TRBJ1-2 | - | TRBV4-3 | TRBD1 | TGCGCCAGCAGCCCCGGAACGGGACAGTCCTATGGCTACACCTTC | CASSPGTGQSYGYTF
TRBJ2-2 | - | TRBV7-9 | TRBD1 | TGTGCCTTCCGACAGGGGGCCACCGGGGAGCTGTTTTTT | CAFRQGATGELFF
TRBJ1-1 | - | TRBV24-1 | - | TGTGCCACCAGTGAGGGCAGGGGAACTGAAGCTTTCTTT | CATSEGRGTEAFF
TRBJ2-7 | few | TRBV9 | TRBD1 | TGTGCCAGCAGCGCAGGGACAGGGGAGGACGAGCAGTACTTC | CASSAGTGEDEQYF
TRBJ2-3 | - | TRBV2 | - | TGTGCCAGCACCTCCTGGGGCAGGGGATTGAACACAGATACGCAGTATTTT | CASTSWGRGLNTDTQYF
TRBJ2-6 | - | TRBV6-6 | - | TGTGCCAGCAGTCCTTCAAGCGTCCTGACTTTC | CASSPSSVLTF
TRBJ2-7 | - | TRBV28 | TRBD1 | TGTGCCAGCAGTTGGACAGGCTCGAGGGGGTATACGCAGTACTTC | CASSWTGSRGYTQYF
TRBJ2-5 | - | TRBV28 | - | TGTGCCAGCAGCTTCCAGGGACAAAAACAAGAGACCCAGTACTTC | CASSFQGQKQETQYF
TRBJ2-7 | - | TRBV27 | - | TGTGCCAGCAGTTTTGGCGGGACATACTACGAGCAGTACTTC | CASSFGGTYYEQYF
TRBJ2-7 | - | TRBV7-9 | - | TGTGCCAGCAGCTTGGAGAGTAGTGAGCAGTACTTC | CASSLESSEQYF
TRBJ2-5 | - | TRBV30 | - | TGTGCCTGGAGTGGAGTAAAAGAGACCCAGTACTTC | CAWSGVKETQYF
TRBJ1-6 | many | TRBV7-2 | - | TGTGCCAGCAGCTTAGTCTCGTTGGCACCCCTCCACTTT | CASSLVSLAPLHF
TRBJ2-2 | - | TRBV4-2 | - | TGTGCCAGCAGCCAAGATTACGGGACCACCGGGGAGCTGTTTTTT | CASSQDYGTTGELFF
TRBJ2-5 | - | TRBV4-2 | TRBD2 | TGTGCCAGCAGCCCTATCATTGGGACTAGCGGAGAGACCCAGTACTTC | CASSPIIGTSGETQYF
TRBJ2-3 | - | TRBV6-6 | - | TGTGCCAGCAGTTACTCGACCCCGACACTCACAGATACGCAGTATTTT | CASSYSTPTLTDTQYF
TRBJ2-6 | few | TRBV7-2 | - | TGTGCCAGCAGCGCCGATCCGAACTCTGGGGCCAACGTCCTGACTTTC | CASSADPNSGANVLTF
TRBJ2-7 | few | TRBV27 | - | TGTGCCAGCAGGAAACGGGACATAATCTCCTACGAGCAGTACTTC | CASRKRDIISYEQYF
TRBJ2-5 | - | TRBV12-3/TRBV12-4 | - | TGTGCCAGCAGTCTACTGTCGGGATTGAGAGAGCAGTACTTC | CASSLLSGLREQYF
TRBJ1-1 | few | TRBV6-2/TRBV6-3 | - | TGTGCCAGCAGTCCCCATGGGGGGAACACTGAAGCTTTCTTT | CASSPHGGNTEAFF
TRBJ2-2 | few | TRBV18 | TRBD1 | TGTGCCAGCAAAACAGGGGGCGCCGTCGACGGGGAGCTGTTTTTT | CASKTGGAVDGELFF
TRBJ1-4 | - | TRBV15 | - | TGTGCCACCAGCAGAGGGGGCGGGAAAAGCGAAAAACTGTTTTTT | CATSRGGGKSEKLFF
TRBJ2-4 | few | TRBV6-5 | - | TGTGCCAGCAGTTATTCTTTCGTTACAGCCAAAAACATTCAGTACTTC | CASSYSFVTAKNIQYF
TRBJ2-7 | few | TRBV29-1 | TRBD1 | TGCAGCGTTGAGGGGACAGGGGACAGCTCCTACGAGCAGTACTTC | CSVEGTGDSSYEQYF
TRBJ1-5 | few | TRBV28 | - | TGTGCCAGCAGCTGGCGGGCGGGACAACGCAATCAGCCCCAGCATTTT | CASSWRAGQRNQPQHF